This TCR beta chain was profiled in a study of OX40 agonist ivuxolimab in advanced cancers. The assay was immunoSEQ multiplex PCR, and TCRdb's table has in-frame clones only and misses some. The repertoire has roughly 67,000 clones, more than 75% of them found once; the top ten carry 0.38%. This CDR3 is built from 16 residues. V dropped 7 bases and J dropped 0 bases, with 15 bases sitting between them. CDR1 is LNHDA, CDR2 SQIVND, per germline (reference sequence). Sequencing used CD4+ or CD8+ T cells sorted from blood, obtained in a trial of the OX40 agonist ivuxolimab. This TCR came from an adult with an advanced solid tumor such as melanoma, head and neck, liver or kidney cancer. The V call is TRBV19, the J call TRBJ1-4; D is unclear. CDR3 region: CASNKPDATTNEKLFF. CDR3 nucleotides: TGTGCCAGTAACAAACCGGACGCCACAACTAATGAAAAACTGTTTTTT. Combining the CDR3 with reference TRBV19 and TRBJ1-4 gives the whole variable domain DGGITQSPKYLFRKEGQNVTLSCEQNLNHDAMYWYRQDPGQGLRLIYYSQIVNDFQKGDIAEGYSVSREKKESFPLTVTSAQKNPTAFYLCASNKPDATTNEKLFFGSGTQLSVL.